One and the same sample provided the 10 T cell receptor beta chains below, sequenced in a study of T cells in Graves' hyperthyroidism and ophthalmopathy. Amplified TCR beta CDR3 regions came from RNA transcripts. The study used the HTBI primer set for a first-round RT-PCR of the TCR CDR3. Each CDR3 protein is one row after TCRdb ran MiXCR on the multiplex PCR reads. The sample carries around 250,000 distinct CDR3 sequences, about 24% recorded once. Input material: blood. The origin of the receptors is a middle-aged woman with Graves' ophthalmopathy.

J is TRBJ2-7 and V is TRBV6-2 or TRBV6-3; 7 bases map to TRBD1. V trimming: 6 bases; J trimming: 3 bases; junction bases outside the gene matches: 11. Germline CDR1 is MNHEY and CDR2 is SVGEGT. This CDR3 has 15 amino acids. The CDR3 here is CASRKSTGQLYEQYF. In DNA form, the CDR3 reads TGTGCCAGCAGGAAATCTACGGGACAGCTCTACGAGCAGTACTTC.

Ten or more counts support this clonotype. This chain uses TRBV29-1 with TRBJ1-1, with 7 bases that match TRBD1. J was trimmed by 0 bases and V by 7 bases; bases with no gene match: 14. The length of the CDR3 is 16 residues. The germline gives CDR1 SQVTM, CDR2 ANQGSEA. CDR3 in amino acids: CSASQGSSKMNTEAFF. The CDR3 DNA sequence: TGCAGCGCCTCACAGGGGTCCTCAAAAATGAACACTGAAGCTTTCTTT.

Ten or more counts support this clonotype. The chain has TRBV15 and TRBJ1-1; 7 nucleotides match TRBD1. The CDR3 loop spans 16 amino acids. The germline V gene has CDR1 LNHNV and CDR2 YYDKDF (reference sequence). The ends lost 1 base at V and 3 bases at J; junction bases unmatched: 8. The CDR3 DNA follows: TGTGCCACCAGCAGAGGGACAGGCCCCGGATACACTGAAGCTTTCTTT. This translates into CATSRGTGPGYTEAFF.

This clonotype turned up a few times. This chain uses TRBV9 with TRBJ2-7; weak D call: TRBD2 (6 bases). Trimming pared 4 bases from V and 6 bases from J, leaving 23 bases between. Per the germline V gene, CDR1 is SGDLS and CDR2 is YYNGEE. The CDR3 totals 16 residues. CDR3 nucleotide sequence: TGTGCCAGCAGCCCCCAGATCGGGGGATCCCTTTCCGAGCAGTACTTC. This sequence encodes CASSPQIGGSLSEQYF.

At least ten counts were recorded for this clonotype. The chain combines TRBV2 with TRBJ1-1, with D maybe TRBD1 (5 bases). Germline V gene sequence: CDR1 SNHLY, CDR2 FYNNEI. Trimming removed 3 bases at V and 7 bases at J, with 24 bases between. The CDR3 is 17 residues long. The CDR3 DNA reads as TGTGCCAGCAGTGAGGGCAGGGCTTTTACCCGCATCGGTGAAGCTTTCTTT. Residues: CASSEGRAFTRIGEAFF.

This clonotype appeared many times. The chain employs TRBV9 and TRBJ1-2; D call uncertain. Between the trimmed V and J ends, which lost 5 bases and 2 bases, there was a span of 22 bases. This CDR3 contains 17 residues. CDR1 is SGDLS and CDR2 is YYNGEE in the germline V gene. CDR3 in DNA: TGTGCCAGCAGAGACGAGGCGGACGGAGGTCGAAACTATGGCTACACCTTC. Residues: CASRDEADGGRNYGYTF.

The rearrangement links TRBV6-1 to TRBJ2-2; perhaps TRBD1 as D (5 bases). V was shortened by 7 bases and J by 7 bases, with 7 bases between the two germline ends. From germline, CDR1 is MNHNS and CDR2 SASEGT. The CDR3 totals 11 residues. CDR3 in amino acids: CASNRIGELFF. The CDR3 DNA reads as TGTGCCAGCAACAGGATCGGGGAGCTGTTTTTT.

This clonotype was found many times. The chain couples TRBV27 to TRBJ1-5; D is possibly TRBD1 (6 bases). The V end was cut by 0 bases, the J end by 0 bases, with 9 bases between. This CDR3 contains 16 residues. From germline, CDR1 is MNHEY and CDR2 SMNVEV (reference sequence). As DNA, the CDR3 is TGTGCCAGCAGTTTATCGGGGGGGGCTAGCAATCAGCCCCAGCATTTT. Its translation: CASSLSGGASNQPQHF.

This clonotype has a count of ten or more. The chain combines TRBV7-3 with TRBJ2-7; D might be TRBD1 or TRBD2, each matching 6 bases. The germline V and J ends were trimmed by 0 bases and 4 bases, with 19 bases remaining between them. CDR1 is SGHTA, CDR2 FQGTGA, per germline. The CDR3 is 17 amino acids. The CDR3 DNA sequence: TGTGCCAGCAGCTTAACGGGTCGGGGGCAAACTGGGTACGAGCAGTACTTC. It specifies CASSLTGRGQTGYEQYF.

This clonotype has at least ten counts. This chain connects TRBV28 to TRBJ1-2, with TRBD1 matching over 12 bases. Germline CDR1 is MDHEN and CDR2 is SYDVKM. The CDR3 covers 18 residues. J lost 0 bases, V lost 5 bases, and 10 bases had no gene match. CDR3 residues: CASSSGTGGKKANYGYTF. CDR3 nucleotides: TGTGCCAGCAGTAGCGGGACAGGGGGCAAAAAAGCTAACTATGGCTACACCTTC.